A single sample gave rise to the 2 T cell receptor beta chains below, sequenced in a study of T-cell reconstitution after alpha-beta-depleted transplantation in children. During its preparation, the TCRbeta library received unique molecular identifiers. One entry per CDR3 protein, called by TCRdb with MiXCR from the PCR reads. The repertoire holds about 600,000 distinct CDR3 sequences, 10% to 13% seen once, with about 4.2% in the top ten. The source was PBMCs from the stem cell graft donor, collected from the stem cell graft. These TCRs come from a human donor who donated a stem cell graft to a child with acute myeloid leukemia.

The rearrangement joins TRBV5-6 to TRBJ2-1; 13 bases are shared with TRBD2. This CDR3 region has 16 residues. V was clipped by 3 bases and J by 10 bases; unmatched bases: 10. The germline V gene encodes CDR1 SGHDT and CDR2 YYEEEE. CDR3 DNA: TGTGCCAGCAGCTGGGGGGGGACTAGCGGGGCTATGGAGCAGTTCTTC. As protein: CASSWGGTSGAMEQFF.

This clonotype was seen a few times. This rearrangement joins TRBV10-3 to TRBJ2-7; 8 bases fit TRBD2. Germline-derived CDR1 and CDR2 are ENHRY and SYGVKD. V was pared by 11 bases and J by 2 bases, with 11 bases of the junction left unmatched. This CDR3 has 14 residues. This CDR3 reads CAAGRGGGAYEQYF. CDR3 nucleotides: TGTGCCGCCGGGAGGGGTGGCGGGGCCTACGAGCAGTACTTC.